This T cell receptor beta chain was identified in a study of blood T cell repertoires in COVID-19. Background on the study: COVID-19 samples from acute and convalescent phases originated in the United States, Italy and Spain. PBMCs, B-cell-depleted T cells, or T cells were the source of the cDNA or gDNA that made up the material.

Measured with immunoSEQ multiplex PCR; TCRdb has only the in-frame clones, and not every one. Of around 130,000 clones in the sample, 90% were seen once. The germline V gene encodes CDR1 SGHKS and CDR2 YYEKEE (reference sequence). The CDR3 totals 14 residues. The V gene lost 5 bases and the J gene lost 6 bases, with 17 bases spanning the gap. Source material: peripheral blood. This rearrangement joins TRBV5-5 to TRBJ1-2, with TRBD1 as a possible D gene (6 bases). The TCR originated in a middle-aged man with active COVID-19. In DNA, the CDR3 is TGTGCCAGCAGTCCCTTGGTGGGGGCGCATGGCTACACCTTC. Residues: CASSPLVGAHGYTF.